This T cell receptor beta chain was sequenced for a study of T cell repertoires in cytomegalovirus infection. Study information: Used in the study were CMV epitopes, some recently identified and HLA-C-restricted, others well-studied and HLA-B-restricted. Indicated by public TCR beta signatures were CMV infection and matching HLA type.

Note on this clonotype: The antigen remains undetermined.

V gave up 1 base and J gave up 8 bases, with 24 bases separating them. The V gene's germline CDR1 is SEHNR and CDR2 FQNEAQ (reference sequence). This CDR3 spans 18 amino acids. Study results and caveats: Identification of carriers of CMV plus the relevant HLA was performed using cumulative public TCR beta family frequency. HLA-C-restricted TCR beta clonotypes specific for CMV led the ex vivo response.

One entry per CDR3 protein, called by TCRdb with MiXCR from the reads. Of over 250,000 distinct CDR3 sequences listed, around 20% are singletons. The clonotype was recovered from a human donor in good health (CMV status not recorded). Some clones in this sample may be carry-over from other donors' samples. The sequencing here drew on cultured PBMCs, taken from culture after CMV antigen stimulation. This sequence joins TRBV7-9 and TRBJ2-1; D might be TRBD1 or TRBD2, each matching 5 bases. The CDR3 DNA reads TGTGCCAGCAGCTTAGTTAGGGGTTTGGGACCAACTTCGGATGAGCAGTTCTTC. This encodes CASSLVRGLGPTSDEQFF.